This T cell receptor beta chain came from a study of blood T cell repertoires in COVID-19. Across the whole study: Sites across the United States, Italy and Spain contributed samples from acute and convalescent COVID-19. Sources were T cells, B-cell-depleted T cells, or PBMCs; the material itself was cDNA or gDNA.

The V end was cut by 4 bases, the J end by 9 bases, with 11 bases between. Germline CDR1 and CDR2: SGHKS and YYEKEE (reference sequence). CDR3 length: 11 residues. This clone occurred a few times. Original processing notes: Estimated nucleated cell counts came from reference gene primer amplification. Assay: immunoSEQ multiplex PCR; the TCRdb copy retains only in-frame clones and omits some. V and J calls plus clone size are reproduced from that table; the DNA served to infer D and trimming. Seen here are over 75,000 clones, 65% to 80% observed once, and the top ten hold around 11%. This chain joins TRBV5-5 and TRBJ2-7; possibly TRBD1 for D (5 bases). The clonotype originates from a man aged 65 to 85 with acute or convalescent COVID-19. Material: peripheral blood. CDR3 sequence reads: CASSMTETQYF. The CDR3 DNA follows: TGTGCCAGCAGCATGACAGAGACGCAGTACTTC.